A single sample is the source of the 10 T cell receptor beta chains below, sequenced in a study of OX40 agonist ivuxolimab in advanced cancers. The repertoire was sequenced with immunoSEQ multiplex PCR; TCRdb's copy has only in-frame clones and lacks some. The sample lists under 80,000 clones; 88% were seen once. The specimen comprised CD4+ or CD8+ T cells sorted from blood, sampled in a trial of the OX40 agonist ivuxolimab. These receptors all come from an adult with an advanced solid tumor such as melanoma, head and neck, liver or kidney cancer.

The rearrangement joins TRBV18 to TRBJ1-1; D not resolved. This CDR3 is 13 amino acids long. V was cut by 0 bases and J by 8 bases, with 10 bases left in between. Germline V gene data show CDR1 as KGHSH and CDR2 as LQKENI. The CDR3 DNA reads as TGTGCCAGCTCACCACCGTCAACTCAAGAAGCTTTCTTT. Protein: CASSPPSTQEAFF.

The chain joins TRBV5-1 to TRBJ1-5; TRBD1 is a possible D gene (5 bases). V lost 4 bases to trimming and J lost 4 bases, with 9 bases between them. The CDR3 totals 13 residues. Looked up from germline, CDR1 is SGHRS and CDR2 is YFSETQ. The CDR3 DNA reads as TGCGCCAGCAGCCTCGACAGAAATCAGCCCCAGCATTTT. This gives the protein CASSLDRNQPQHF.

This chain connects TRBV11-2 to TRBJ1-1; D is uncertain. V was clipped by 3 bases and J by 2 bases, with 10 bases between them. CDR1 and CDR2 (germline): SGHAT, FQNNGV. The CDR3 spans 14 residues. CDR3 in amino acids: CASSFGTENTEAFF. The CDR3 bases are TGTGCCAGCAGCTTCGGTACGGAAAACACTGAAGCTTTCTTT.

The chain carries TRBV10-1 and TRBJ2-1, with TRBD1 matching over 9 bases. From germline, CDR1 is WNHNN and CDR2 SYGVQD (reference sequence). The CDR3 is 13 residues long. V lost 6 bases and J lost 9; bases outside the gene matches: 6. CDR3 sequence: CASRRGQGGEQFF. DNA for the CDR3: TGCGCCAGCAGGAGGGGACAGGGAGGTGAGCAGTTCTTC.

V and J are TRBV7-3 and TRBJ2-1; 10 bases match TRBD2. The CDR3 runs 15 residues. CDR1 is SGHTA and CDR2 is FQGTGA in the germline V gene. Unmatched junction bases numbered 7, after V lost 4 bases and J lost 7 bases. CDR3 amino acids: CASSSLAGATNEQFF. The CDR3 nucleotides are TGTGCCAGCAGCTCGCTAGCGGGAGCTACGAATGAGCAGTTCTTC.

Of note for this clone: A junction end diverges from the germline sequence, so it may reflect a read error. The chain carries TRBV7-7 and TRBJ2-2; no clear D gene. The V gene's germline CDR1 is SSHAT and CDR2 FNYEAQ (reference sequence). This CDR3 has 14 residues. In DNA form, the CDR3 reads TGTGCTAGCAGCTTAGAAACCGGCACCGGGGAGCTGTTTTTT. This gives the protein CASSLETGTGELFF.

V gene TRBV4-1 combines with J gene TRBJ2-7; 7 bases fit TRBD2. The CDR3 spans 14 residues. Germline values: CDR1 MGHRA, CDR2 YSYEKL. Trimming cost V 1 base and J 3 bases; bases outside gene matches: 3. CDR3 bases: TGCGCCAGCAGCCAAGGGTTAGCGGGCTACGAGCAGTACTTC. This gives the protein CASSQGLAGYEQYF.

The rearrangement links TRBV30 to TRBJ2-1; D gene ambiguous. Per germline, CDR1 GTSNPN and CDR2 SVGIG (reference sequence). The CDR3 consists of 11 residues. The V end lost 1 base, the J end lost 9 bases, and 7 bases lay between the germline ends. The CDR3: CAWSGRAEQFF. The DNA for the CDR3 is TGTGCCTGGAGTGGCCGGGCTGAGCAGTTCTTC. Filled out from reference TRBV30 and TRBJ2-1, the complete variable domain reads SQTIHQWPATLVQPVGSPLSLECTVEGTSNPNLYWYRQAAGRGLQLLFYSVGIGQISSEVPQNLSASRPQDRQFILSSKKLLLSDSGFYLCAWSGRAEQFFGPGTRLTVL.

This clone was counted between two and nine times. The chain joins TRBV19 to TRBJ1-2; 10 nucleotides align to TRBD1. The CDR3 runs 15 residues. Germline V gives CDR1 LNHDA, CDR2 SQIVND (reference sequence). J gave up 8 bases and V 6 bases, and 12 bases lay outside the gene matches. The CDR3 loop is CASRIGQGVFGGYTF. CDR3 nucleotide sequence: TGTGCCAGTAGAATTGGACAGGGGGTCTTCGGCGGCTACACCTTC.

V and J are TRBV19 and TRBJ2-2; 8 bases line up with TRBD1. This CDR3 is 14 amino acids long. The junction had 10 bases not matched to a gene; V was cut back by 10 bases and J by 6 bases. Germline V CDR1 and CDR2: LNHDA, SQIVND (reference sequence). CDR3 amino acids: CATLDRAVAGELFF. The CDR3 DNA follows: TGTGCCACCCTGGACAGGGCGGTTGCCGGGGAGCTGTTTTTT. The full variable domain, its missing parts supplied by reference TRBV19 and TRBJ2-2, is DGGITQSPKYLFRKEGQNVTLSCEQNLNHDAMYWYRQDPGQGLRLIYYSQIVNDFQKGDIAEGYSVSREKKESFPLTVTSAQKNPTAFYLCATLDRAVAGELFFGEGSRLTVL.